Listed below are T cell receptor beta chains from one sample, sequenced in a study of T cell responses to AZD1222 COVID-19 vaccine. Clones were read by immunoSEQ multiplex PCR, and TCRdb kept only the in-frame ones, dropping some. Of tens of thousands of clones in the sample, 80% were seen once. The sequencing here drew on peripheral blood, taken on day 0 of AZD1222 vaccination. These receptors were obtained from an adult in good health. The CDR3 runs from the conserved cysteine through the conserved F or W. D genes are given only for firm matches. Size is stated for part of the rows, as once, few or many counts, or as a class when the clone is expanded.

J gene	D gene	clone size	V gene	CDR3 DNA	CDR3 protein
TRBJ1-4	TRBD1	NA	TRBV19	TGTGCCAGTAGTATTGAACAGGGGATTTTAACTAATGAAAAACTGTTTTTT	CASSIEQGILTNEKLFF
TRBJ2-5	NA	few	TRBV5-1	TGCGCCAGCAGCTTGGCTACAGGCACCCAAGAGACCCAGTACTTC	CASSLATGTQETQYF
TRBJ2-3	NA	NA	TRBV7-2	TGTGCCAGCAGCCCCCGTCCACTGGGAGATACGCAGTATTTT	CASSPRPLGDTQYF
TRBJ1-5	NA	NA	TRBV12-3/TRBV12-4	TGTGCCAGCAGCTCTAACGTTGAGCCCCAGCATTTT	CASSSNVEPQHF
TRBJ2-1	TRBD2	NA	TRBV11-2	TGTGCCAGCAGCTCGCTTGGACTAGCGGGTTACAATGAGCAGTTCTTC	CASSSLGLAGYNEQFF
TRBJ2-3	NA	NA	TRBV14	TGTGCCAGCAGCCGCCGGTATAAAGGAGATACGCAGTATTTT	CASSRRYKGDTQYF
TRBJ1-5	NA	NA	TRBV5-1	TGCGCCAGCAGCTGGGGGGGGCAGGGTCAGCCCCAGCATTTT	CASSWGGQGQPQHF
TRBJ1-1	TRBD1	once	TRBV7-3	TGTGCCAGCAGCTTAACAAACAGGGGCCGAACTGAAGCTTTCTTT	CASSLTNRGRTEAFF
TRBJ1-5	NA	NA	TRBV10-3	TGTGCCATCAGTGATGGGGGACAAAAGGCAGGTCAGCCCCAGCATTTT	CAISDGGQKAGQPQHF
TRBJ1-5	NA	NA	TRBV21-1	TGTGCCAGCAGCAAAGGGGGCGACAGCCAAAATCAGCCCCAGCATTTT	CASSKGGDSQNQPQHF
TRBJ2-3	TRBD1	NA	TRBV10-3	TGTGCCATCACCGACAGGGGAGGCACAGATACGCAGTATTTT	CAITDRGGTDTQYF
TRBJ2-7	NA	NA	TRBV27	TGTGCCAGCAGTTTAACACATTCCTACGAGCAGTACTTC	CASSLTHSYEQYF
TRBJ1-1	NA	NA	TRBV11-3	TGTGCCAGCAGCCCGAGCTACTCAGGGGCTAAAGCTTTCTTT	CASSPSYSGAKAFF
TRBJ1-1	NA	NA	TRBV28	TGTGCCAGCAGTTCCCTTGGACAGCCCTTTTTAAATGAAGCTTTCTTT	CASSSLGQPFLNEAFF
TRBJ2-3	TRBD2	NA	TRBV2	TGTGCCAGCAGGATAGGACTAGCGAACACAGATACGCAGTATTTT	CASRIGLANTDTQYF
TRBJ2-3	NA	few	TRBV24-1	TGTGCCACCAGTGACACGACAGGGAGGAGGCCAGATACGCAGTATTTT	CATSDTTGRRPDTQYF
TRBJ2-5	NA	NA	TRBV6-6	TGTGCCAGCAGGCAAGAGACCCAGTACTTC	CASRQETQYF
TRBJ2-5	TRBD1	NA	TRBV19	TGTGCCAGTAGTGACGGGACAGGGATGAGAGAGACCCAGTACTTC	CASSDGTGMRETQYF
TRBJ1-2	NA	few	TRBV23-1	TGCGCCAGCAGTCACTCAATCATGACCCCGGGGTATGGCTACACCTTC	CASSHSIMTPGYGYTF
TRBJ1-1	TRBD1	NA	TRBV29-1	TGCAGCGTTGACAGGGGGGACACTGAAGCTTTCTTT	CSVDRGDTEAFF
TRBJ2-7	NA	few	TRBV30	TGTGCCTGGAGCCTGGCTGGGGCCGACGAGCAGTACTTC	CAWSLAGADEQYF
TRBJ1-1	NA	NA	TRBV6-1	TGTGCCAGCAGTGAACTAGCCAGAATGAACACTGAAGCTTTCTTT	CASSELARMNTEAFF
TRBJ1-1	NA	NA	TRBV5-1	TGCGCCAGCAGCCCGGGTCCCATGAACACTGAAGCTTTCTTT	CASSPGPMNTEAFF
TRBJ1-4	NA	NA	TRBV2	TGTGCCTGCACCAAGGGGATGGGTGAAAAACTGTTTTTT	CACTKGMGEKLFF
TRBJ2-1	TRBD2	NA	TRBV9	TGTGCCAGCAGCGCAGCGGGGGGGCGAGGTGATGAGCAGTTCTTC	CASSAAGGRGDEQFF
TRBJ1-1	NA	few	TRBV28	TGTGCCAGCAGCACTGCCCCCCGGGTGAGGGGGGCTTTCTTT	CASSTAPRVRGAFF
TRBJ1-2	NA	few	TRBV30	TGTGCCTGGAGCATGACTACAATTAACTATGGCTACACCTTC	CAWSMTTINYGYTF
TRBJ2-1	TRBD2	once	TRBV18	TGTGCCAGCTCACCACCCGCACTAGCGGGGGCCTACAATGAGCAGTTCTTC	CASSPPALAGAYNEQFF
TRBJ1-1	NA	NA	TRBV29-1	TGCAGCGTTATGACTTCTGAAGCTTTCTTT	CSVMTSEAFF
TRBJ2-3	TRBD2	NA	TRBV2	TGTGCCAGCAGTGGGGCTAGCGGGGGCCACACAGATACGCAGTATTTT	CASSGASGGHTDTQYF
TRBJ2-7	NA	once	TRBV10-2	TGCGCCAGCAGTGAGTCGCTAGCGAGCTCCTACGAGCAGTACTTC	CASSESLASSYEQYF
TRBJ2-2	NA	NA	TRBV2	TGTGCCAGCAGTGTTTTCGAGGCGAACACCGGGGAGCTGTTTTTT	CASSVFEANTGELFF
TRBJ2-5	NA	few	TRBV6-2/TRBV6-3	TGTGCCAGCAGTCACCAAGAGACCCAGTACTTC	CASSHQETQYF
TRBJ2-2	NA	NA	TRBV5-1	TGCGCCAGCAGCTCGACGAACACCGGGGAGCTGTTTTTT	CASSSTNTGELFF
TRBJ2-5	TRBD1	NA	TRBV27	TGTGCCAGCAGTTTATCGTTTCCAGGGGGCAGGACCCAGTACTTC	CASSLSFPGGRTQYF
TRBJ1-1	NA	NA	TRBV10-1	TGCGCCAGCAGTCCCTCGGGGGGCACTGAAGCTTTCTTT	CASSPSGGTEAFF
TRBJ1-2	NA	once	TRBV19	TGTGCCAGTAGTATACGACGGGCGGGTGGCTACACCTTC	CASSIRRAGGYTF